Following are 14 T cell receptor beta chains from one sample sequenced in a study of radiotherapy plus CTLA-4 blockade in lung cancer. The table came from immunoSEQ multiplex PCR; TCRdb's copy has only in-frame clones and leaves some out. In the table there are approximately 40,000 clones, 70% to 85% of which are singletons. The sequences come from peripheral blood, collected from a patient treated with radiotherapy plus ipilimumab. All receptors derive from a human donor with non-small cell lung cancer who had stable disease on radiotherapy plus ipilimumab.

The V and J genes are TRBV27 and TRBJ2-6; weak D call: TRBD1 (6 bases). V was shortened by 5 bases and J by 0 bases, with 11 bases between the two germline ends. From germline, CDR1 is MNHEY and CDR2 SMNVEV (reference sequence). The CDR3 totals 16 residues. Here the CDR3 reads CASSLGAFSGANVLTF. CDR3 nucleotide sequence: TGTGCCAGCAGTCTGGGGGCCTTCTCTGGGGCCAACGTCCTGACTTTC.

V usage is TRBV12-5 and J usage is TRBJ1-1; the D is unclear. The CDR3 spans 14 residues. Trimming took 5 bases from V and 0 from J, leaving 10 bases between them. From germline, CDR1 is LGHNT and CDR2 FRNRAP. The DNA of the CDR3 is TGTGCTAGTGGTCCCCACGCTATGAACACTGAAGCTTTCTTT. Encoded protein: CASGPHAMNTEAFF.

This clone was seen only once. V and J are TRBV5-6 and TRBJ2-5; D unclear. With the DNA end fitting TRBJ2-7 better, the J assignment may be wrong. Germline loops: CDR1 SGHDT, CDR2 YYEEEE. CDR3 length: 11 residues. CDR3 residues: CASSQSYEQYF. DNA for the CDR3: TGTGCCAGCAGCCAATCCTACGAGCAGTACTTC.

The chain recombines TRBV13 with TRBJ2-5; D not certain. V lost 4 bases, J lost 2 bases, and 14 bases lay in between. In germline, CDR1 is PRHDT, CDR2 FYEKMQ (reference sequence). The CDR3 length is 15 residues. CDR3 loop: CASSSARSHQETQYF. The DNA of the CDR3 is TGTGCCAGCAGCTCAGCTCGGTCCCATCAAGAGACCCAGTACTTC.

The chain links TRBV29-1 to TRBJ1-2; weak D call: TRBD1 (6 bases). The CDR3 runs to 12 residues. CDR1 SQVTM and CDR2 ANQGSEA come from the germline V gene. The V and J ends lost 3 bases and 4 bases respectively, with 9 bases between them. For the CDR3, the DNA is TGCAGCGTTGAGGACAGCCTCTATGGCTACACCTTC. It translates to CSVEDSLYGYTF.

This clone came up a few times. The chain carries TRBV11-2 and TRBJ1-3; no reliable D call. This CDR3 comprises 14 residues. The V gene's germline CDR1 is SGHAT and CDR2 FQNNGV. The V end was cut by 3 bases, the J end by 0 bases, with 6 bases between. In DNA, the CDR3 is TGTGCCAGCAGCTTGGAAGGCTCTGGAAACACCATATATTTT. This encodes CASSLEGSGNTIYF.

The chain couples TRBV27 to TRBJ2-5, with D possibly being TRBD2 (6 bases). V dropped 6 bases and J dropped 5 bases, with 16 bases sitting between them. The CDR3 runs 14 residues. Per germline, CDR1 MNHEY and CDR2 SMNVEV (reference sequence). CDR3: CASRGPPGGETQYF. CDR3 DNA: TGTGCCAGCAGGGGGCCCCCAGGAGGGGAGACCCAGTACTTC.

This chain uses TRBV7-9 with TRBJ2-6; 12 bases map to TRBD1. Per germline, CDR1 SEHNR and CDR2 FQNEAQ (reference sequence). J was trimmed by 1 base and V by 6 bases; bases with no gene match: 7. The CDR3 totals 18 residues. CDR3 amino acids: CASSLGQGAGSGANVLTF. CDR3 nucleotide sequence: TGTGCCAGCAGTTTGGGACAGGGGGCGGGATCTGGGGCCAACGTCCTGACTTTC.

This clone was seen just once. The CDR3 loop reads CAWSASPGQGAGGELFF. CDR3 DNA sequence: TGTGCCTGGAGTGCCTCTCCGGGACAGGGGGCGGGCGGGGAGCTGTTTTTT. The V gene is TRBV30, the J gene TRBJ2-2, with 12 bases fitting TRBD1. The germline gives CDR1 GTSNPN, CDR2 SVGIG (reference sequence). The V gene end was trimmed by 1 base and the J gene end by 7 bases; junction bases not matched to a gene: 10. The CDR3 covers 17 residues.

The chain has TRBV7-9 and TRBJ1-6; D gene unclear. V was cut by 5 bases and J by 5 bases, with 4 bases left in between. CDR3 length: 12 amino acids. The V gene's germline CDR1 is SEHNR and CDR2 FQNEAQ (reference sequence). The chain's CDR3 is CASSQNNSPLHF. As DNA, the CDR3 is TGTGCCAGCAGCCAGAATAATTCACCCCTCCACTTT.

V gene TRBV13 combines with J gene TRBJ2-7; TRBD1 agrees at 7 bases. The V and J ends lost 4 bases and 4 bases, in that order; junction bases with no gene match: 7. Germline V gene data show CDR1 as PRHDT and CDR2 as FYEKMQ (reference sequence). This CDR3 is built from 14 residues. This CDR3 reads CASSSGQRAYEQYV. The CDR3 nucleotides are TGTGCCAGCAGCTCGGGACAGCGCGCGTACGAGCAGTACGTC.

This clone was detected once. This chain links TRBV7-9 with TRBJ1-5; 8 bases are shared with TRBD1. Germline CDR1 SEHNR, CDR2 FQNEAQ (reference sequence). The CDR3 length is 14 residues. V dropped 5 bases and J dropped 6; count of bases not matched to a gene: 6. CDR3 sequence (DNA): TGTGCCAGCAGCCGGACAGGGTTAGGTCAGCCCCAGCATTTT. It specifies CASSRTGLGQPQHF. Looking up the rest from reference TRBV7-9 and TRBJ1-5 gives the full variable domain: DTGVSQNPRHKITKRGQNVTFRCDPISEHNRLYWYRQTLGQGPEFLTYFQNEAQLEKSRLLSDRFSAERPKGSFSTLEIQRTEQGDSAMYLCASSRTGLGQPQHFGDGTRLSIL.

J is TRBJ2-5 and V is TRBV28; D remains ambiguous. CDR1 and CDR2 from the germline V gene are MDHEN and SYDVKM. This CDR3 spans 12 amino acids. Trimming took off 6 bases at V and 3 bases at J, with 8 bases between the two ends. CDR3 residues: CASSTEKETQYF. CDR3 bases: TGTGCCAGCAGCACAGAGAAAGAGACCCAGTACTTC.

The rearrangement joins TRBV5-1 to TRBJ2-5, with 7 bases that match TRBD1. The assigned J gene may be wrong: the sequence end matches TRBJ2-7 better. CDR1 is SGHRS, CDR2 YFSETQ, per germline. The CDR3 is made up of 15 amino acids. The CDR3 DNA sequence: TGCGCCAGCAGCTTGGTTACAGGGGACTCCTACGAGCAGTACTTC. Protein: CASSLVTGDSYEQYF.